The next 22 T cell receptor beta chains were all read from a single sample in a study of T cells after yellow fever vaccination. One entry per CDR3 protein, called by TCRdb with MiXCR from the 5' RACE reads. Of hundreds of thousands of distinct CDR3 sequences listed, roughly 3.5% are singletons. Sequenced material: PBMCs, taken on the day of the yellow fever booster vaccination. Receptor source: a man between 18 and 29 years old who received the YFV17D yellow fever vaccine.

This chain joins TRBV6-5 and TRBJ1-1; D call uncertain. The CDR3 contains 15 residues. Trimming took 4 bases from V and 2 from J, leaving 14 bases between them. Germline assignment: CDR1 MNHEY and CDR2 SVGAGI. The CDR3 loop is CASSFRPYLNTEAFF. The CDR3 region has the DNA TGTGCCAGCAGTTTTCGTCCATACCTAAACACTGAAGCTTTCTTT.

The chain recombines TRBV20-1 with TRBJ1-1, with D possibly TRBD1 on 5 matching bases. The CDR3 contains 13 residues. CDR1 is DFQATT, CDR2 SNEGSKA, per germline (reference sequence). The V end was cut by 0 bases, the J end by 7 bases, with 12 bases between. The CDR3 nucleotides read TGCAGTGCTAGAGAGGGGACGGTACGTGAAGCTTTCTTT. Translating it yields CSAREGTVREAFF.

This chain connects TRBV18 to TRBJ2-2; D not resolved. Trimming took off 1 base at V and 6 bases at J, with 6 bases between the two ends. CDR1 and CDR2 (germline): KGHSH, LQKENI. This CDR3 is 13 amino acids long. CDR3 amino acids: CASSPLTPGELFF. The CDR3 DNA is TGTGCCAGCTCACCACTAACTCCCGGGGAGCTGTTTTTT.

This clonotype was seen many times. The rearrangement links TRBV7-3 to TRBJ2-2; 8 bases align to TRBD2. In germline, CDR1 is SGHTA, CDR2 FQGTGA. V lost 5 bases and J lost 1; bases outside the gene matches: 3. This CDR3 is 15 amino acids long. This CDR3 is CASSLSGGNTGELFF. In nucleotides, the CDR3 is TGTGCCAGCAGCCTGAGCGGGGGGAACACCGGGGAGCTGTTTTTT.

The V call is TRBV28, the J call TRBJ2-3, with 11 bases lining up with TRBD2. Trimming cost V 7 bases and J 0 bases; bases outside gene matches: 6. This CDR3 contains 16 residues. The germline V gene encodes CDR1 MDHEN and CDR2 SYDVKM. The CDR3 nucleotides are TGTGCCAGCACCCAACTAGCGGGGGAAAGCACAGATACGCAGTATTTT. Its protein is CASTQLAGESTDTQYF.

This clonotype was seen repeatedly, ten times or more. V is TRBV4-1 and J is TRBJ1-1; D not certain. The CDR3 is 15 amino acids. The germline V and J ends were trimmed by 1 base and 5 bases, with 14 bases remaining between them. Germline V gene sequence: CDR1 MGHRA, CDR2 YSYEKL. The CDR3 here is CASSQVTDLQTEAFF. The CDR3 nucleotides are TGCGCCAGCAGCCAAGTTACCGATCTGCAGACTGAAGCTTTCTTT.

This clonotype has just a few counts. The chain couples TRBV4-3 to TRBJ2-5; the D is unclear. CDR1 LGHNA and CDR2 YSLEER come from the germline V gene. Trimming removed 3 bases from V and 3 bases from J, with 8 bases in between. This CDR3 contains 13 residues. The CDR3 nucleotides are TGCGCCAGCAGCCAGTCCCTCGAAGAGACCCAGTACTTC. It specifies CASSQSLEETQYF.

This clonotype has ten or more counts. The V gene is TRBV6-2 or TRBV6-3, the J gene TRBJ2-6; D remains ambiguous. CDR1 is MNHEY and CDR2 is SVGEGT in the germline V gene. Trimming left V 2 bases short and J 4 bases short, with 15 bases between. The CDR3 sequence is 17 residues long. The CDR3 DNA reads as TGTGCCAGCAGTTACCATTCATCCGGGCCCGGGGCCAACGTCCTGACTTTC. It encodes CASSYHSSGPGANVLTF.

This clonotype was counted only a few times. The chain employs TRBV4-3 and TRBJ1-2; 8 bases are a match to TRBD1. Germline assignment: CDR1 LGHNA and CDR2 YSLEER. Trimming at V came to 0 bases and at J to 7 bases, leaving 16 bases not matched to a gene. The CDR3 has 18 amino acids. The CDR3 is CASSQDLLFGTGVSGYTF. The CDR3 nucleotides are TGCGCCAGCAGCCAAGATCTATTGTTTGGGACAGGAGTAAGTGGCTACACCTTC.

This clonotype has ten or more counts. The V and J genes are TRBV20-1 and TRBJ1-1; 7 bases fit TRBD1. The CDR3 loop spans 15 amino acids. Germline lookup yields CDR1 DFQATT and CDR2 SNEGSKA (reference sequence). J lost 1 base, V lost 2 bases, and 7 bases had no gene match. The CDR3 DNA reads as TGCAGTGCTAGACGACAGGGAAGGCCGAACACTGAAGCTTTCTTT. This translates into CSARRQGRPNTEAFF.

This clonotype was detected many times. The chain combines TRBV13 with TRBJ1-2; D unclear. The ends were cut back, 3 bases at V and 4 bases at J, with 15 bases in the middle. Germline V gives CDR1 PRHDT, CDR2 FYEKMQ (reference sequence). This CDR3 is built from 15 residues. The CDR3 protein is CASSFEHGVGYGYTF. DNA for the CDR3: TGTGCCAGCAGCTTCGAACACGGCGTGGGCTATGGCTACACCTTC.

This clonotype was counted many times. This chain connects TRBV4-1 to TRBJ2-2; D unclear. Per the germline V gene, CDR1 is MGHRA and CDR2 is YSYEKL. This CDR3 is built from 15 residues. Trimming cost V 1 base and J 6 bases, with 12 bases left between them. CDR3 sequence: CASSQGFRMPGELFF. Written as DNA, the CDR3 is TGCGCCAGCAGCCAAGGGTTCAGGATGCCCGGGGAGCTGTTTTTT.

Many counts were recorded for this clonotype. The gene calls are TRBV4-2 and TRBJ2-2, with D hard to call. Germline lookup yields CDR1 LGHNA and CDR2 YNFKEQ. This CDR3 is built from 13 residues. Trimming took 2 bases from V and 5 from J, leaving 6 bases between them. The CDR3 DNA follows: TGTGCCAGCAGCCAAACCACTACCGGGGAGCTGTTTTTT. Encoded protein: CASSQTTTGELFF.

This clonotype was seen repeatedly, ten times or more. DNA for the CDR3: TGTGCCAGCAGTGCCATAGGACAGCAATACACAGATACGCAGTATTTT. It yields the protein CASSAIGQQYTDTQYF. The chain is built from TRBV6-6 and TRBJ2-3, with D possibly matching TRBD1 (6 bases). CDR1 MNHNY and CDR2 SVGAGI come from the germline V gene (reference sequence). The V gene lost 5 bases and the J gene lost 2 bases, with 17 bases spanning the gap. The CDR3 is 16 residues long.

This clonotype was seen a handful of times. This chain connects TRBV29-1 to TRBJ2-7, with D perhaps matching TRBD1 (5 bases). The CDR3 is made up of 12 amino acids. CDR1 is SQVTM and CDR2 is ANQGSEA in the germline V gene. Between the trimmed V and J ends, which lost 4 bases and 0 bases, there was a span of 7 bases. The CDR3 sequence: CSVVDSSYEQYF. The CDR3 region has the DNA TGCAGCGTTGTTGACAGCTCCTACGAGCAGTACTTC.

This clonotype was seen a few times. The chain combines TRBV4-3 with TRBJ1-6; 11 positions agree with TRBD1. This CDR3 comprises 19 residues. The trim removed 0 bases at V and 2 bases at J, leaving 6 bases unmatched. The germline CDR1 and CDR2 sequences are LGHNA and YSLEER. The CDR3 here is CASSQDDPDRGPYNSPLHF. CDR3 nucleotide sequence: TGCGCCAGCAGCCAAGATGACCCGGACAGGGGGCCCTATAATTCACCCCTCCACTTT.

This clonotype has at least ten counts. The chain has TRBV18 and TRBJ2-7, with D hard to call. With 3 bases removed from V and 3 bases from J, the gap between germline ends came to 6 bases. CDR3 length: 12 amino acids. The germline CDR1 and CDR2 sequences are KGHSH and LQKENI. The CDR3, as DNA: TGTGCCAGCTCACCCGTGGTCTACGAGCAGTACTTC. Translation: CASSPVVYEQYF.

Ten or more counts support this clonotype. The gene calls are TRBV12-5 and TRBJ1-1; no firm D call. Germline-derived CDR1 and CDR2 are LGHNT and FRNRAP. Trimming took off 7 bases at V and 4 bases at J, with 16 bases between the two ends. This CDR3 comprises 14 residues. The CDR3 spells CASVGSVEGTEAFF. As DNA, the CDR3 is TGTGCTAGTGTAGGGAGTGTAGAGGGCACTGAAGCTTTCTTT. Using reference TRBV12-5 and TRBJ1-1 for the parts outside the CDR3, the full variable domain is DARVTQTPRHKVTEMGQEVTMRCQPILGHNTVFWYRQTMMQGLELLAYFRNRAPLDDSGMPKDRFSAEMPDATLATLKIQPSEPRDSAVYFCASVGSVEGTEAFFGQGTRLTVV.

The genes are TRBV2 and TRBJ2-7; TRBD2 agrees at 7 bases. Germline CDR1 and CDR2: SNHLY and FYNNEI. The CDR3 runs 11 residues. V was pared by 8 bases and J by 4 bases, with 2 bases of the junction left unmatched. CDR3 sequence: CASELAYEQYV. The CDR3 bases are TGTGCCAGCGAACTAGCGTACGAGCAGTACGTC.

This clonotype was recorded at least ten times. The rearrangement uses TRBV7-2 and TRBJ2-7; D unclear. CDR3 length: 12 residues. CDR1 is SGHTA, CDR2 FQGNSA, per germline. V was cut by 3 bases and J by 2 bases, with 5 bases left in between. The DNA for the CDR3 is TGTGCCAGCAGCTTGGTGACCTACGAGCAGTACTTC. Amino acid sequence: CASSLVTYEQYF.

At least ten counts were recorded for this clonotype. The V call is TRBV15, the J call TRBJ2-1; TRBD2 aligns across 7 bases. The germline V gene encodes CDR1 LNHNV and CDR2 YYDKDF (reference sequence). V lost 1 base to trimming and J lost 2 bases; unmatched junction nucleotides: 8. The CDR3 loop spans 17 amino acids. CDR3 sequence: CATSRGPLAGAYNEQFF. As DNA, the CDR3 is TGTGCCACCAGCAGAGGGCCCCTCGCGGGGGCCTACAATGAGCAGTTCTTC.

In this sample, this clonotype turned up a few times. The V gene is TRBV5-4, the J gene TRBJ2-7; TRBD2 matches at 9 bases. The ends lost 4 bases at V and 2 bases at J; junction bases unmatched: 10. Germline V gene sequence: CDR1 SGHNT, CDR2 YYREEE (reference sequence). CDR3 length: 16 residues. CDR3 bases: TGTGCCAGCAGCCCCTGGGGCGCTAGCGGGGCCTACGAGCAGTACGTC. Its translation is CASSPWGASGAYEQYV.